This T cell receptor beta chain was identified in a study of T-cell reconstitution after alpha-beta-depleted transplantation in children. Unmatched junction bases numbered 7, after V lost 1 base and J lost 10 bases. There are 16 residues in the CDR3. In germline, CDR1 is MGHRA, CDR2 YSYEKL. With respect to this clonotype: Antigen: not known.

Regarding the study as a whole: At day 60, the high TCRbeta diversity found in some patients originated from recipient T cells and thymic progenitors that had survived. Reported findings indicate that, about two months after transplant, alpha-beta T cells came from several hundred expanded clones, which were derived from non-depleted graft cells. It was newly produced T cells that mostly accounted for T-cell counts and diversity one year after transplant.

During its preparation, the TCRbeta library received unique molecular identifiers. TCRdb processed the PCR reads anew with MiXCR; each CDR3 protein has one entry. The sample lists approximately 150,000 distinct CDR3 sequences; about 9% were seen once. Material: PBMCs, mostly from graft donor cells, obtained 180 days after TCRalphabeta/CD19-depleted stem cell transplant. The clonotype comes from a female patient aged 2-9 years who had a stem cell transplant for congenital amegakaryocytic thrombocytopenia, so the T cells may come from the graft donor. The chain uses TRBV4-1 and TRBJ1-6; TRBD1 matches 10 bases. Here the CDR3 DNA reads TGCGCCAGCAGCCAAGGACAGGGGGCGCAGAGATCACCCCTCCACTTT. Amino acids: CASSQGQGAQRSPLHF.